This is a list of T cell receptor beta chains from one sample in a study of tumor-infiltrating lymphocytes in primary liver carcinoma. In TCRdb, the multiplex PCR reads were re-called with MiXCR into one record per CDR3 protein. Altogether 90,000 to 150,000 distinct CDR3 sequences are present, about two thirds being singletons, with the ten largest covering roughly 7.3%. Sequenced material: tumor-adjacent normal liver tissue. These receptors were obtained from a woman aged 55-70 years with primary liver carcinoma and hepatitis B virus infection. Each CDR3 is given with its conserved first and last residue. D genes are given only for firm matches. Clone size is not always given. Where it is, it says once, few, many or a class for expanded clones.

V gene: TRBV6-1
D gene: NA
J gene: TRBJ2-7
clone size: once
CDR3 DNA: TGTGCCAGCAGTGGGACAAGCGCGAGTGACGAGCAATACTTC
CDR3 protein: CASSGTSASDEQYF

V gene: TRBV5-6
D gene: NA
J gene: TRBJ2-7
clone size: many
CDR3 DNA: TGTGCCAGCAGCGGAGGACCGACCTCCTACGAGCAGTACTTC
CDR3 protein: CASSGGPTSYEQYF

V gene: TRBV11-2
D gene: NA
J gene: TRBJ2-3
clone size: few
CDR3 DNA: TGTATCAGCATCCCCTGGGCGGATACCCAGTATTTT
CDR3 protein: CISIPWADTQYF

V gene: TRBV4-1
D gene: TRBD2
J gene: TRBJ2-5
clone size: NA
CDR3 DNA: TGCGCCAGCAGCCAAGATGCTACTAGCGAGCATGAGACCCAGTATTTC
CDR3 protein: CASSQDATSEHETQYF

V gene: TRBV10-3
D gene: TRBD1
J gene: TRBJ2-5
clone size: many
CDR3 DNA: TGTGCCATCAGAGGGACAGGCCAAGAGACCCAGTACTTC
CDR3 protein: CAIRGTGQETQYF

V gene: TRBV6-1
D gene: NA
J gene: TRBJ1-4
clone size: many
CDR3 DNA: TGTGCCAGCAGTGACTACCATGGCATGTTTTTT
CDR3 protein: CASSDYHGMFF

V gene: TRBV5-1
D gene: NA
J gene: TRBJ2-3
clone size: many
CDR3 DNA: TGCGCCAGCAGCTCATGGCCAGATACGCAGTATTTT
CDR3 protein: CASSSWPDTQYF

V gene: TRBV4-2
D gene: TRBD2
J gene: TRBJ2-7
clone size: NA
CDR3 DNA: TGTGTCAGCATCCTCGGGACTAGCGGGAAGGTCAACGAACAGTACTTC
CDR3 protein: CVSILGTSGKVNEQYF

V gene: TRBV5-4
D gene: TRBD2
J gene: TRBJ2-3
clone size: NA
CDR3 DNA: TGTGCCAGCAGCTTGACAGCGGGAGTTACAGATATGCAGTATTTT
CDR3 protein: CASSLTAGVTDMQYF

V gene: TRBV11-2
D gene: NA
J gene: TRBJ1-5
clone size: NA
CDR3 DNA: TGTGCCAGCAGCTCGCGCGGGGGAGAGAATCAGCCCCAGCATTTT
CDR3 protein: CASSSRGGENQPQHF

V gene: TRBV6-1
D gene: NA
J gene: TRBJ2-4
clone size: once
CDR3 DNA: TGCGCCACCGCGGCCAAAAAGATTCAGTACTTC
CDR3 protein: CATAAKKIQYF

V gene: TRBV11-2
D gene: NA
J gene: TRBJ2-5
clone size: NA
CDR3 DNA: TGTGCCTGCAACTTAGAGTTCAGGGTTGAGACCCAGTGCTTC
CDR3 protein: CACNLEFRVETQCF

V gene: TRBV11-1
D gene: TRBD2
J gene: TRBJ2-1
clone size: NA
CDR3 DNA: TGTGCCAGCAGCGTATACGATGCTAGCGGAAGAAATGAGCAGTTCTTC
CDR3 protein: CASSVYDASGRNEQFF

V gene: TRBV10-3
D gene: TRBD1
J gene: TRBJ2-3
clone size: NA
CDR3 DNA: TGTACCACCAGCGAAAGACAGGGAAGGGGCACAGATACGCAGTATTTT
CDR3 protein: CTTSERQGRGTDTQYF

V gene: TRBV5-4
D gene: NA
J gene: TRBJ2-3
clone size: NA
CDR3 DNA: TGTGCCAGCAGCATGGGGGTACGACCCTACACAGATACGCAATATTTT
CDR3 protein: CASSMGVRPYTDTQYF

V gene: TRBV28
D gene: NA
J gene: TRBJ1-2
clone size: many
CDR3 DNA: TGTGCCAGCAGTTCCCCCGCGGAGGCCGCCTACTATGGCTACACCTTC
CDR3 protein: CASSSPAEAAYYGYTF

V gene: TRBV11-2
D gene: TRBD2
J gene: TRBJ2-2
clone size: NA
CDR3 DNA: TGTGCCAGCTGCCACAGGACTAGCGGAACTGGGGAGCTGTTTTTT
CDR3 protein: CASCHRTSGTGELFF

V gene: TRBV11-3
D gene: TRBD2
J gene: TRBJ2-1
clone size: few
CDR3 DNA: TGTACCAACAGCGCGACTAGCGGAGGCCAATACAATGAGCAGTTCTTC
CDR3 protein: CTNSATSGGQYNEQFF

V gene: TRBV11-3
D gene: NA
J gene: TRBJ2-1
clone size: NA
CDR3 DNA: TGCGCCAGCAGCTCCCGGGGGGCGCGGATCATGGGCAATGAGCAATTCTTC
CDR3 protein: CASSSRGARIMGNEQFF

V gene: TRBV11-2
D gene: NA
J gene: TRBJ2-7
clone size: once
CDR3 DNA: TGTGGCAGCTGCTTAGATACAGGCCCACGGTACGAGCAGTACTTC
CDR3 protein: CGSCLDTGPRYEQYF

V gene: TRBV10-2
D gene: NA
J gene: TRBJ2-5
clone size: NA
CDR3 DNA: TGTGCCAGCAATGGAGAGGGTTTAGAGACCCAGTACTTC
CDR3 protein: CASNGEGLETQYF

V gene: TRBV11-2
D gene: TRBD2
J gene: TRBJ2-1
clone size: once
CDR3 DNA: TGTGTCAGCAGCTTAGGTGGACTAGTCCTCCATGAGCAGATCTTC
CDR3 protein: CVSSLGGLVLHEQIF

V gene: TRBV6-5
D gene: NA
J gene: TRBJ2-7
clone size: NA
CDR3 DNA: TGTGCCAACAGTTACTCTAACGACAGGACCTACGAGCAGTACTTC
CDR3 protein: CANSYSNDRTYEQYF

V gene: TRBV7-9
D gene: NA
J gene: TRBJ2-7
clone size: once
CDR3 DNA: TGTGCAAGCAGCTTAAGTGAGCAGTACTTC
CDR3 protein: CASSLSEQYF

V gene: TRBV12-3/TRBV12-4
D gene: NA
J gene: TRBJ2-1
clone size: NA
CDR3 DNA: TGTGCCAGCAGTTCTTGGGGCGGATTTGGCAATGGGCAGTTCTTC
CDR3 protein: CASSSWGGFGNGQFF

V gene: TRBV6-1
D gene: NA
J gene: TRBJ2-7
clone size: many
CDR3 DNA: TGTGCCATCAGCAGGGTGAGATTCGGACGTGGGGGAGAATCCTACGAGCAGTACTTC
CDR3 protein: CAISRVRFGRGGESYEQYF

V gene: TRBV29-1
D gene: TRBD1
J gene: TRBJ1-1
clone size: many
CDR3 DNA: TGCAGCGTTAAAAGACAGGGGGGGATTGCGGAAGCTTTCTTT
CDR3 protein: CSVKRQGGIAEAFF

V gene: TRBV11-2
D gene: NA
J gene: TRBJ2-1
clone size: NA
CDR3 DNA: TGTACCAGCAATTCAGCCCAGTTCAATGAGCAGTTCTTC
CDR3 protein: CTSNSAQFNEQFF

V gene: TRBV11-2
D gene: NA
J gene: TRBJ2-7
clone size: NA
CDR3 DNA: TGTGCGAGCAGCTTAGATGGGGGACTGGTTCCCGAGCAGTACTTC
CDR3 protein: CASSLDGGLVPEQYF

V gene: TRBV4-2
D gene: NA
J gene: TRBJ2-7
clone size: NA
CDR3 DNA: TGTGCCAGCGGCCAAGTCCCGGGACTCAGCTCCTACGAGCAGTACTTC
CDR3 protein: CASGQVPGLSSYEQYF

V gene: TRBV19
D gene: NA
J gene: TRBJ1-5
clone size: NA
CDR3 DNA: TGTGCCAGTAGTTCTAACCCCCCGAAACAGCCCCAGCATTTT
CDR3 protein: CASSSNPPKQPQHF

V gene: TRBV9
D gene: TRBD2
J gene: TRBJ2-1
clone size: once
CDR3 DNA: TGTGCCAGCAGCGTAGGAACGACTAGCGGATACAATGAGCAGTTCTTC
CDR3 protein: CASSVGTTSGYNEQFF

V gene: TRBV11-1
D gene: NA
J gene: TRBJ2-7
clone size: once
CDR3 DNA: TGTGCCAGCAGCCATCTGACAGCAAGACTACGCGAGCAGTACTTC
CDR3 protein: CASSHLTARLREQYF

V gene: TRBV28
D gene: NA
J gene: TRBJ2-3
clone size: NA
CDR3 DNA: TGTGCCAGCAGTCCGGGGGGAAGGCGGACAGATACACAGTATTTT
CDR3 protein: CASSPGGRRTDTQYF

V gene: TRBV28
D gene: NA
J gene: TRBJ2-1
clone size: many
CDR3 DNA: TGTGCCAGCAGATTCTACAATGAGCAGTTCTTC
CDR3 protein: CASRFYNEQFF

V gene: TRBV4-1
D gene: NA
J gene: TRBJ1-1
clone size: NA
CDR3 DNA: TGCGCCAGCATCCAAGATCGAAGGAACACTGAAGCTATCTTT
CDR3 protein: CASIQDRRNTEAIF

V gene: TRBV7-9
D gene: NA
J gene: TRBJ2-5
clone size: once
CDR3 DNA: TGTGCCAGCAGCCCCGGGGCATATAAAGAGACCCGGTACTTC
CDR3 protein: CASSPGAYKETRYF

V gene: TRBV6-5
D gene: NA
J gene: TRBJ2-3
clone size: NA
CDR3 DNA: TGTGTCAGCAGAGGACCGGGTAACGGGATGTATACGCAGTATTTT
CDR3 protein: CVSRGPGNGMYTQYF

V gene: TRBV11-2
D gene: NA
J gene: TRBJ2-1
clone size: once
CDR3 DNA: TGTGTCAGCAACTTAGAGGGGGGAAGTATCGGTGAGCAGTTCTTC
CDR3 protein: CVSNLEGGSIGEQFF

V gene: TRBV6-1
D gene: TRBD2
J gene: TRBJ2-4
clone size: many
CDR3 DNA: TGTGCCAGCCAAGAATGGACTAGCGGGCTAGCCAAAAACATTCAGTACTTC
CDR3 protein: CASQEWTSGLAKNIQYF

V gene: TRBV10-2
D gene: NA
J gene: TRBJ2-1
clone size: NA
CDR3 DNA: TGCGCCAGCAGGGCCCTCGAGTCCTTGAATGAGCAGTTCTTT
CDR3 protein: CASRALESLNEQFF

V gene: TRBV11-2
D gene: NA
J gene: TRBJ1-1
clone size: NA
CDR3 DNA: TGTGCCAGCAGCCCTAAACTGGCTGAAGTTTTCTTT
CDR3 protein: CASSPKLAEVFF

V gene: TRBV11-2
D gene: NA
J gene: TRBJ1-5
clone size: NA
CDR3 DNA: TGTGCCAGCAGCCTCAACCCCGGGGGGAATCAGCCCCAGCATTTT
CDR3 protein: CASSLNPGGNQPQHF

V gene: TRBV29-1
D gene: NA
J gene: TRBJ1-2
clone size: NA
CDR3 DNA: NA
CDR3 protein: CSVDRGSVGAGAYTF

V gene: TRBV29-1
D gene: NA
J gene: TRBJ2-7
clone size: many
CDR3 DNA: TGCAGCGTCGCCAGGGGTACTACCTACGAGCAGTACTTC
CDR3 protein: CSVARGTTYEQYF

V gene: TRBV11-3
D gene: NA
J gene: TRBJ2-6
clone size: NA
CDR3 DNA: TGTGCCAGCAGCTCTGAAGGGGCGGGTGGGGCCAACATCTTGACTTTC
CDR3 protein: CASSSEGAGGANILTF

V gene: TRBV11-2
D gene: NA
J gene: TRBJ2-7
clone size: NA
CDR3 DNA: TGTGCCAGCTGCGCCCAAGGGGGACGCTACGAGCAGTATTTC
CDR3 protein: CASCAQGGRYEQYF

V gene: TRBV10-2
D gene: NA
J gene: TRBJ2-5
clone size: many
CDR3 DNA: TGCGCCAGCAGTGAGGCGGCGGCCGGGGCCCAGTACTTC
CDR3 protein: CASSEAAAGAQYF

V gene: TRBV12-3/TRBV12-4
D gene: NA
J gene: TRBJ1-3
clone size: NA
CDR3 DNA: TGTGCCAGCAGCAAGACAAGGATGGGATCCTCTGGAAACACCATATATTTT
CDR3 protein: CASSKTRMGSSGNTIYF

V gene: TRBV28
D gene: NA
J gene: TRBJ2-7
clone size: many
CDR3 DNA: TGTGCCAGCAGTTTACCCGGGGACTTCTACGAGCAGTACTTC
CDR3 protein: CASSLPGDFYEQYF

V gene: TRBV29-1
D gene: TRBD2
J gene: TRBJ2-3
clone size: NA
CDR3 DNA: TGTAGCGTGATGCGGGGGAACACAGATATGCAGTATTTT
CDR3 protein: CSVMRGNTDMQYF

V gene: TRBV5-1
D gene: TRBD1
J gene: TRBJ2-5
clone size: many
CDR3 DNA: TGCGCCAGCAGCCCGGGACAGATAAGGGAGAAGGAGACCCAGTACTTC
CDR3 protein: CASSPGQIREKETQYF

V gene: TRBV10-3
D gene: NA
J gene: TRBJ1-5
clone size: NA
CDR3 DNA: TGTGCCATCGGTGAGTCGCGGGGCCCCCAGCCCCAGCATTTT
CDR3 protein: CAIGESRGPQPQHF

V gene: TRBV6-1
D gene: TRBD1
J gene: TRBJ2-4
clone size: NA
CDR3 DNA: TGTGCCAGCATCGACGGACAGGGGGTGAGCGCCAAAAACATTCAGTACTTC
CDR3 protein: CASIDGQGVSAKNIQYF

V gene: TRBV5-1
D gene: NA
J gene: TRBJ1-4
clone size: NA
CDR3 DNA: TGCGCTAGCAGCTTACACCCGGTACAGGATGAAAAACTGTTTTTT
CDR3 protein: CASSLHPVQDEKLFF

V gene: TRBV11-2
D gene: NA
J gene: TRBJ2-1
clone size: NA
CDR3 DNA: TGTGCCAGCAGCCCAGCACAGATCAATGAGCAGTTCTTC
CDR3 protein: CASSPAQINEQFF

V gene: TRBV12-3/TRBV12-4
D gene: TRBD2
J gene: TRBJ2-6
clone size: once
CDR3 DNA: TGTGCCAGTAGTGTCGGAGCGGGGGCCAAAGTCCTGACTTTC
CDR3 protein: CASSVGAGAKVLTF

V gene: TRBV4-1
D gene: NA
J gene: TRBJ2-7
clone size: NA
CDR3 DNA: TGCGCCAGGAGCCAAAATCCAGCGGGTACCCCCAACGAGCAGTACTTC
CDR3 protein: CARSQNPAGTPNEQYF

V gene: TRBV12-3/TRBV12-4
D gene: NA
J gene: TRBJ2-5
clone size: many
CDR3 DNA: TGTGCCAGCAGTTTGAATACGGGACAAGAGACCCAGTACTTC
CDR3 protein: CASSLNTGQETQYF

V gene: TRBV29-1
D gene: NA
J gene: TRBJ2-3
clone size: NA
CDR3 DNA: TGCAGCGTTACCCCCAGCACAGATACGCAGTATTTT
CDR3 protein: CSVTPSTDTQYF